This T cell receptor beta chain comes out of a study of control samples from healthy donors and cancer patients. A single count supports this clone. Measured with immunoSEQ multiplex PCR; TCRdb has only the in-frame clones, and not every one. The sample lists under 85,000 clones, around four fifths occurring once. The CDR3 sequence is 15 residues long. From germline, CDR1 is MDHEN and CDR2 SYDVKM. Trimming removed 2 bases from V and 3 bases from J, with 14 bases in between. Material: PBMCs. The clonotype originates from a woman in her forties or fifties with lung cancer. The chain employs TRBV28 and TRBJ2-7; tentative D call: TRBD2 (7 bases). This CDR3 reads CASSLRGGPIYEQYF. CDR3 in DNA: TGTGCCAGCAGTTTAAGGGGGGGCCCCATCTACGAGCAGTACTTC.